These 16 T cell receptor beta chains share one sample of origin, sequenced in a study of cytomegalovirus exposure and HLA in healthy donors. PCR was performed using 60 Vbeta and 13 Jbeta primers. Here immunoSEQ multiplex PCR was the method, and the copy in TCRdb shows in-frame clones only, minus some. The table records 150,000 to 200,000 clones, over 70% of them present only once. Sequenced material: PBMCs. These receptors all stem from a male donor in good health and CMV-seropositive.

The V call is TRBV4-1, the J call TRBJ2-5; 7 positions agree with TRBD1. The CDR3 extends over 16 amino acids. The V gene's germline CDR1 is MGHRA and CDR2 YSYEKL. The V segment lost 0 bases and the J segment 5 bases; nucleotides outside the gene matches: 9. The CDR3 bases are TGCGCCAGCAGCCAAGAGACAGGGACGGTTCGGGAGACCCAGTACTTC. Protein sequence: CASSQETGTVRETQYF.

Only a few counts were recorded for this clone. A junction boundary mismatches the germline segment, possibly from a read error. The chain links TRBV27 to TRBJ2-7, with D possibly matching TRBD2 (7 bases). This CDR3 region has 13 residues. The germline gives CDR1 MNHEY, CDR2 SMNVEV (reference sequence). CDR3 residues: CASSWGGPYEQSF. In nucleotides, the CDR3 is TGTGCCAGCAGTTGGGGGGGGCCCTACGAGCAGTCCTTC.

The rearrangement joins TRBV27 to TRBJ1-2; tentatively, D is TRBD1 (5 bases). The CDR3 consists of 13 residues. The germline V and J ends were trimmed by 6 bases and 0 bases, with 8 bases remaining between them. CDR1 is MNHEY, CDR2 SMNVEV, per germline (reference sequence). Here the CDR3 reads CASSWGANYGYTF. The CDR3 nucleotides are TGTGCCAGCAGCTGGGGGGCTAACTATGGCTACACCTTC.

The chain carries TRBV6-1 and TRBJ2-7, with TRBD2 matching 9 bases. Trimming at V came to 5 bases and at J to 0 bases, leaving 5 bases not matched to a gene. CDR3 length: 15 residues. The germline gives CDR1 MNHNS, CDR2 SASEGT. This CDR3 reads CASSKLAGSSYEQYF. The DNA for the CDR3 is TGTGCCAGCAGTAAGCTAGCGGGGTCCTCCTACGAGCAGTACTTC.

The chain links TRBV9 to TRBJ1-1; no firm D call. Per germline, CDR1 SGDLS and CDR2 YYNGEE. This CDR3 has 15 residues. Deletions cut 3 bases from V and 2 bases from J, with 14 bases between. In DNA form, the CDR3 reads TGTGCCAGCAGCGCAAATTCGGGTCGAAACACTGAAGCTTTCTTT. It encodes CASSANSGRNTEAFF.

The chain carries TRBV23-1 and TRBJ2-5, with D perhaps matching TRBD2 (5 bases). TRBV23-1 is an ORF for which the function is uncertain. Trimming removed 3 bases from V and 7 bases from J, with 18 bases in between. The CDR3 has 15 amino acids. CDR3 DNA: TGCGCCAGCAGTCACCCCCTTGGGAGACTAAGGACCCAGTACTTC. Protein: CASSHPLGRLRTQYF.

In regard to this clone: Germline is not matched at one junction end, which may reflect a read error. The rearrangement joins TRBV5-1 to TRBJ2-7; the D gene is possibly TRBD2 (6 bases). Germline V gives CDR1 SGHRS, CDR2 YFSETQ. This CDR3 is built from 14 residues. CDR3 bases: TGCGCCAGCAGCACCAGCAGGGACTCCCACGAGCAGTACTTC. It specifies CASSTSRDSHEQYF.

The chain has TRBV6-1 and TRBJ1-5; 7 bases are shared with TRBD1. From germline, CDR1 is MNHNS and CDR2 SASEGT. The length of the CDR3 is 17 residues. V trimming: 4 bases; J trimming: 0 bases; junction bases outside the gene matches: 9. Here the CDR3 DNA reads TGTGCCAGCAGTGGGGGACAGCCGCCTTATAGCAATCAGCCCCAGCATTTT. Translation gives CASSGGQPPYSNQPQHF.

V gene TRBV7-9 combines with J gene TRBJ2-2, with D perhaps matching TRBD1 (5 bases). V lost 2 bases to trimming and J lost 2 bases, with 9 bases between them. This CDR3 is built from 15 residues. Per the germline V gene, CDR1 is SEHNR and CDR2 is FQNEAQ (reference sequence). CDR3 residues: CASSLQGTNTGELFF. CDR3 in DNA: TGTGCCAGCAGCTTACAGGGTACTAACACCGGGGAGCTGTTTTTT.

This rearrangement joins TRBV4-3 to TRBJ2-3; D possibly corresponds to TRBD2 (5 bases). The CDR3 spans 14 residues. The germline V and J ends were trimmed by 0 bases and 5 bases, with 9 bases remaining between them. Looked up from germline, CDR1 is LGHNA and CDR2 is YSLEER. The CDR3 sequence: CASSQENGVDTQYF. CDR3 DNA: TGCGCCAGCAGCCAAGAGAACGGGGTAGATACGCAGTATTTT.

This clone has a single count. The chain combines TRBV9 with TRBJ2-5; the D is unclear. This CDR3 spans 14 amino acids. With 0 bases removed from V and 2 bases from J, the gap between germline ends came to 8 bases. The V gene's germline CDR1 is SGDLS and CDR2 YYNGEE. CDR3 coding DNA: TGTGCCAGCAGCGTAGGGGCAGCACAAGAGACCCAGTACTTC. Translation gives CASSVGAAQETQYF.

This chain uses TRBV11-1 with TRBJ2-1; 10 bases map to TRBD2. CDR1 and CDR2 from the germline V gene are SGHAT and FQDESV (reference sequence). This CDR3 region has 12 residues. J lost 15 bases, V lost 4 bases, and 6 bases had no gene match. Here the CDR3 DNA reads TGTGCCAGCAGCTGGACTAGCGGCGGTCTGTTCTTC. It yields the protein CASSWTSGGLFF.

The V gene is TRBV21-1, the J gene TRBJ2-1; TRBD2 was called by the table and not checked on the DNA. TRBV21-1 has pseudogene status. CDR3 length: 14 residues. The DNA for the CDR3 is TGTGCCAGCAGCAAAAATCCCGGTTACAATGAGCAGTTCTTC. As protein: CASSKNPGYNEQFF.

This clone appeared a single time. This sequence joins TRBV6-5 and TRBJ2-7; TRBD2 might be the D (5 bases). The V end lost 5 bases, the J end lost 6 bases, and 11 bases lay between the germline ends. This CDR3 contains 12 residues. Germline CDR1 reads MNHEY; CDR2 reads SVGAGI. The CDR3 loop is CASSNPRGEQYF. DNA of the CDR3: TGTGCCAGCAGTAACCCCCGGGGCGAGCAGTACTTC.

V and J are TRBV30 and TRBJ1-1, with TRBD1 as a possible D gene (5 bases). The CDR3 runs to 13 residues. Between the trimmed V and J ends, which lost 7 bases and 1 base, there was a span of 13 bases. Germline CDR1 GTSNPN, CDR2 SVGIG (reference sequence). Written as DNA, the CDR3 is TGTGCCTTCAGACGGGGGGAGAACACTGAAGCTTTCTTT. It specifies CAFRRGENTEAFF.

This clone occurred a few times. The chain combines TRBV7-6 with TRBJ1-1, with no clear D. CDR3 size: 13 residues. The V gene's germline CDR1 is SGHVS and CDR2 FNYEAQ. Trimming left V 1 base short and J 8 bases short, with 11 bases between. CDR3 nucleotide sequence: TGTGCCAGCAGCTTAGGGAGACGTGCCGAAGCTTTCTTT. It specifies CASSLGRRAEAFF.